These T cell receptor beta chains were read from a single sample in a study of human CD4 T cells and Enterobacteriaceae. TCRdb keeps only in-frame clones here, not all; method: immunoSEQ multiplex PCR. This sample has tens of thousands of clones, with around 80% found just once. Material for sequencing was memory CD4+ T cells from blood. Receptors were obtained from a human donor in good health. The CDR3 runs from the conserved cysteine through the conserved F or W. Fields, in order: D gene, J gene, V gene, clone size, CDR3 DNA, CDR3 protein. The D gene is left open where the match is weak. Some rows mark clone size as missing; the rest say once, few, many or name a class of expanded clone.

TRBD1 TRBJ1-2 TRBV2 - TGTGCCAGCACCCGGACAGGGTCCTATGGCTACACCTTC CASTRTGSYGYTF
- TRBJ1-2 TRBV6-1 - TGTGCCAGCAGTGAGAGGACGGGAGCTAACTATGGCTACACCTTC CASSERTGANYGYTF
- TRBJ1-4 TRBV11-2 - TGTGCCAGCAGCTTAGGGCGGGGTAATGAAAAACTGTTTTTT CASSLGRGNEKLFF
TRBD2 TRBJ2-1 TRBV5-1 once TGCGCCAGCAGCTTGGGGACTAGCGGAGAGCAGTTCTTC CASSLGTSGEQFF
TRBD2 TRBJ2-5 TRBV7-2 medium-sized TGTGCCAGCAGCTTAAGGCGGGAGGGACTTCAAGGGACCCAGTACTTC CASSLRREGLQGTQYF
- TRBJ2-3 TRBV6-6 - TGTGCCAGCAGTTACGGGCGGTTGAGCACAGATACGCAGTATTTT CASSYGRLSTDTQYF
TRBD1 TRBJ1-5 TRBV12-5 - TGTGCTAGCCAAGGGGAGGGGGCAGGTCAGCCCCAGCATTTT CASQGEGAGQPQHF
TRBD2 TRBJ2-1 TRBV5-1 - TGCGCCAGCAGCTCCCTTGGCGGGAGGGCCAATGAGCAGTTCTTC CASSSLGGRANEQFF
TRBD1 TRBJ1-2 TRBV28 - TGTGCCAGCAGTTTACCGCCCGGGACAGGGGGTGGGTATGGCTACACCTTC CASSLPPGTGGGYGYTF
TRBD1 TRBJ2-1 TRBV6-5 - TGTGCCAGCAGTGGGACAGGGAAGATCGATGAGCAGTTCTTC CASSGTGKIDEQFF
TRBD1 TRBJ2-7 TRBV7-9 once TGTGCCAGCAATACCGGGACAGCAACTTCTACGGGGCAGTACTTC CASNTGTATSTGQYF
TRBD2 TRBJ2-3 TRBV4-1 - TGCGCCAGCAGCCAAGGGCCCGCGGGAGGGGCCACAGATACGCAGTATTTT CASSQGPAGGATDTQYF
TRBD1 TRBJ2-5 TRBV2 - TGTGCCAGCAGTTCACAGGGGACCGAGACCCAGTACTTC CASSSQGTETQYF
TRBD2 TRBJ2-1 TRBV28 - TGTGCCAGCAGTTTGTCTAGCGGGATCTCGTTTGAGTTCTTC CASSLSSGISFEFF
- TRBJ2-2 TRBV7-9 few TGTGCCAGCAGCTTTAAACTCACACCGGGGATGTCGGGGACCGGGGAGCTGTTTTTT CASSFKLTPGMSGTGELFF
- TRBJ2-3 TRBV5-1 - TGCGCCAGCAGCTTGGGAGTGGGTTCGGGCGCAGATACGCAGTATTTT CASSLGVGSGADTQYF
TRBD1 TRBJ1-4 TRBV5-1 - TGCGCCAGCAGCTTGACCCAGGGGGTAAAGGAAAAACTGTTTTTT CASSLTQGVKEKLFF
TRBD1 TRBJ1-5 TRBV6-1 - TGTGCCAGCAGTGCGACCGACAGGGACGGGCCCCAGCATTTT CASSATDRDGPQHF
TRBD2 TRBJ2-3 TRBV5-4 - TGTGCCAGCAGTTACCCAGGACTAGCGGGACGCACAGATACGCAGTATTTT CASSYPGLAGRTDTQYF
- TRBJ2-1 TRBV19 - TGTGCCAGTAGACCTTGGCGGGCCAACTTCTCCTACAATGAGCAGTTCTTC CASRPWRANFSYNEQFF
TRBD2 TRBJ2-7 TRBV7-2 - TGTGCCAGCAGCCCGTTTCTAGCGGGAGGGACTTACGAGCAGTACTTC CASSPFLAGGTYEQYF
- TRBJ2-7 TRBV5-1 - TGCGCCAGCACCCCCCAGGTAGGGTCGAGCTCCTACGAGCAGTACTTC CASTPQVGSSSYEQYF
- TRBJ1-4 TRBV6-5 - TGTGCCAGCAGCCCTACAAGGGAAAAACTGTTTTTT CASSPTREKLFF
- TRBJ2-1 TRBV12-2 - TGTGCAAGTCCAAGCGGACTCTACAATGAGCAGTTCTTC CASPSGLYNEQFF
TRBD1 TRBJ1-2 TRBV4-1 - TGCGCCAGCAGCTCTACCTACAGGGGAACCAACTATGGCTACACCTTC CASSSTYRGTNYGYTF
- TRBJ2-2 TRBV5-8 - TGTGCCAGCAGGGCTAGGGGCACCGGGGAGCTGTTTTTT CASRARGTGELFF
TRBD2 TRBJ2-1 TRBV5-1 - TGCGCCAGCAGCTGGAGCGGGAGGGACAATGAGCAGTTCTTC CASSWSGRDNEQFF
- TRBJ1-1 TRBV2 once TGTGCCAGCAGTGATAGGGGGAGAACTGAAGCTTTCTTT CASSDRGRTEAFF
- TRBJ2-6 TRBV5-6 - TGTGCCAGCATGGTTACTACAGGGAAATCTGGGGCTGGGGCCAACGTCCTGACTTTC CASMVTTGKSGAGANVLTF
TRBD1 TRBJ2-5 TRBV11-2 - TGTGCCAGCAGCGGAAGACAGGGGAGGACAGAGACCCAGTACTTC CASSGRQGRTETQYF
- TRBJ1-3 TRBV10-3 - TGTGCCATCAGTGAGCCCCGCTCTGGAAACACCATATATTTT CAISEPRSGNTIYF
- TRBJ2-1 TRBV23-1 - TGCGCCAGCAGTCAACAAGAATTCCTAGCCGGTGGTGAGCAGTTCTTC CASSQQEFLAGGEQFF
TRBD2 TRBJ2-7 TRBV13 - TGTGCCAGCAGCTTAGGGGGGACTAGCGGGAGACTGGGCATCGAGCAGTACTTC CASSLGGTSGRLGIEQYF
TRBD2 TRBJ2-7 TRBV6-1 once TGTGCCAGCAGTGAACCGGGACTAGCGCGCCGTGACGAGCAGTACTTC CASSEPGLARRDEQYF
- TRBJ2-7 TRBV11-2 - TGTGCCAGCAGCTTAGACCCGTACTCCTACGAGCAGTACTTC CASSLDPYSYEQYF
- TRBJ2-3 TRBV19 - TGTGCCAGTAGTATCCTGGAAAAGGGAGATACGCAGTATTTT CASSILEKGDTQYF
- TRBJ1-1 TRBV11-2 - TGTGCCAGCAGTCCCGGTACAGGGAGGAGTACTGAAGCTTTCTTT CASSPGTGRSTEAFF
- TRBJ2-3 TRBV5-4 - TGTGCCAGCAGCTCTGGCACAGTCCGAGATACGCAGTATTTT CASSSGTVRDTQYF
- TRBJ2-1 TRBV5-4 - TGTGCCAGCAGCGCCGACAGCAATGAGCAGTTCTTC CASSADSNEQFF
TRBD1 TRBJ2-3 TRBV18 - TGTGCCAGCTCAAAGGGGGCATCTCCTAGCACAGATACGCAGTATTTT CASSKGASPSTDTQYF
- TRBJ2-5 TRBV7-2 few TGTGCCAGCAGCTTAGCCCCTCGGGAGACCCAGTACTTC CASSLAPRETQYF
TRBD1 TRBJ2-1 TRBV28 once TGTGCCAGCAGCTCCCCCGGGACAGGGGAAAATGAGCAGTTCTTC CASSSPGTGENEQFF
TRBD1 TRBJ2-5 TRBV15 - TGTGCCACCAGCAGAGGTACAGGGGGGTTTACTAGAGAGACCCAGTACTTC CATSRGTGGFTRETQYF
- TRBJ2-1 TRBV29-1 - TGCAGCGTTGTAAGGGGGGCCGGCTCCTACAATGAGCAGTTCTTC CSVVRGAGSYNEQFF
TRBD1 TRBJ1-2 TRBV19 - TGTGCCAGTAGTATGATCCGACAGGGCGATGGCTACACCTTC CASSMIRQGDGYTF
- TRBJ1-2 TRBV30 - TGTGCCTGGATCGCCCAGAACCCAACCTATGGCTACACCTTC CAWIAQNPTYGYTF
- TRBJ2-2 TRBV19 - TGTGCCAGTAGCCCAGGGGCCGGGGAGCTGTTTTTT CASSPGAGELFF
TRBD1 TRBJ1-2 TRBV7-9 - TGTGCCAGCAGCTCAGCGGACAGGGGTTCGGATGGCTACACCTTC CASSSADRGSDGYTF